Below are 18 T cell receptor beta chains sequenced from a single sample in a study of blood T cell repertoires in COVID-19. Libraries were prepared by immunoSEQ multiplex PCR; TCRdb keeps only in-frame clonotypes and omits some of them. The table shows some 230,000 clones, with around four fifths occurring only once. The sequenced sample was PBMCs or T cells enriched from blood (not recorded which). Every receptor here comes from a man aged 35 to 55 who had recovered from COVID-19.

The gene calls are TRBV28 and TRBJ1-2, with TRBD1 as a possible D gene (5 bases). Trimming removed 2 bases from V and 8 bases from J, with 21 bases in between. CDR1 is MDHEN and CDR2 is SYDVKM in the germline V gene. The CDR3 sequence is 16 residues long. The chain's CDR3 is CASSLAQQTVPGGYTF. As DNA, the CDR3 is TGTGCCAGCAGTTTAGCCCAACAGACAGTACCTGGAGGCTACACCTTC.

The V and J genes are TRBV20-1 and TRBJ2-7, with D perhaps TRBD1 (5 bases). CDR3 length equals 11 residues. From germline, CDR1 is DFQATT and CDR2 SNEGSKA (reference sequence). Trimming shortened V by 0 bases and J by 9 bases, and 9 bases separated the two germline ends. CDR3: CSARDGRGQYF. CDR3 bases: TGCAGTGCTAGAGATGGAAGGGGGCAGTACTTC.

J is TRBJ2-1 and V is TRBV27; weak D call: TRBD2 (5 bases). Germline loops: CDR1 MNHEY, CDR2 SMNVEV (reference sequence). The germline V and J ends were trimmed by 1 base and 4 bases, with 11 bases remaining between them. The CDR3 runs to 15 residues. CDR3 bases: TGTGCCAGCAGTTTATATCGGGGATCGTACAATGAGCAGTTCTTC. This gives the protein CASSLYRGSYNEQFF.

CDR3 bases: TGCGCCAGCAGCTTGGAACAGGGGGCTAACACTGAAGCTTTCTTT. Protein: CASSLEQGANTEAFF. The chain couples TRBV5-1 to TRBJ1-1, with TRBD1 matching 9 bases. V was pared by 0 bases and J by 2 bases, with 2 bases of the junction left unmatched. Germline V gives CDR1 SGHRS, CDR2 YFSETQ. CDR3 length: 15 residues.

The chain has TRBV2 and TRBJ2-5; 16 bases agree with TRBD2. V lost 6 bases and J lost 4; bases outside the gene matches: 5. Germline CDR1 is SNHLY and CDR2 is FYNNEI. The CDR3 runs 16 residues. The CDR3 nucleotides are TGTGCCAGCAGGGCGGGACTAGCGGGAGGGCGAGAGACCCAGTACTTC. This gives the protein CASRAGLAGGRETQYF.

The sample holds a few counts of this clone. The V and J genes are TRBV7-3 and TRBJ2-1; TRBD2 agrees at 7 bases. The germline CDR1 and CDR2 sequences are SGHTA and FQGTGA. CDR3 size: 13 residues. The V and J ends lost 5 bases and 4 bases, in that order; junction bases with no gene match: 2. The CDR3 region has the DNA TGTGCCAGCAGCGCTAGCGGATACAATGAGCAGTTCTTC. It encodes CASSASGYNEQFF. The full variable domain, rest sourced from reference TRBV7-3 and TRBJ2-1, is GAGVSQTPSNKVTEKGKYVELRCDPISGHTALYWYRQSLGQGPEFLIYFQGTGAADDSGLPNDRFFAVRPEGSVSTLKIQRTERGDSAVYLCASSASGYNEQFFGPGTRLTVL.

This clone was seen a few times. The chain couples TRBV27 to TRBJ1-6; 9 nucleotides match TRBD1. CDR3 length: 16 residues. CDR1 is MNHEY, CDR2 SMNVEV, per germline (reference sequence). The V segment lost 5 bases and the J segment 7 bases; nucleotides outside the gene matches: 9. The DNA of the CDR3 is TGTGCCAGCAGTCCCCACCCCGGGACAGGGAATTCACCCCTCCACTTT. Translating gives CASSPHPGTGNSPLHF.

The chain employs TRBV5-4 and TRBJ1-4; D not resolved. CDR3 length: 16 residues. Germline V gene data show CDR1 as SGHNT and CDR2 as YYREEE (reference sequence). Trimming took off 4 bases at V and 0 bases at J, with 13 bases between the two ends. Written as DNA, the CDR3 is TGTGCCAGCAGCCCTAATCCGGGGACAACTAATGAAAAACTGTTTTTT. This codes for CASSPNPGTTNEKLFF. Full variable domain (rest looked up from reference TRBV5-4 and TRBJ1-4): ETGVTQSPTHLIKTRGQQVTLRCSSQSGHNTVSWYQQALGQGPQFIFQYYREEENGRGNFPPRFSGLQFPNYSSELNVNALELDDSALYLCASSPNPGTTNEKLFFGSGTQLSVL.

The CDR3 DNA follows: TGTGCCAGCAGTTTATCGAGGTCGGGGACCCAGTACTTC. Protein sequence: CASSLSRSGTQYF. J is TRBJ2-5 and V is TRBV27, with D unresolved. The CDR3 sequence is 13 residues long. V was clipped by 0 bases and J by 7 bases, with 9 bases between them. Germline V gene lookup returns CDR1 MNHEY and CDR2 SMNVEV (reference sequence).

The V and J genes are TRBV18 and TRBJ1-1; D gene ambiguous. V lost 8 bases and J 0 bases, leaving 10 bases between the germline ends. The CDR3 has 13 residues. The germline V gene has CDR1 KGHSH and CDR2 LQKENI. DNA for the CDR3: TGTGCCAGCGACAATAACGTGAACACTGAAGCTTTCTTT. Protein product: CASDNNVNTEAFF.

The chain employs TRBV7-2 and TRBJ1-6, with D perhaps TRBD1 (6 bases). Germline-derived CDR1 and CDR2 are SGHTA and FQGNSA. This CDR3 spans 16 amino acids. The ends were cut back, 5 bases at V and 6 bases at J, with 17 bases in the middle. CDR3 bases: TGTGCCAGCAGCACAAGGAGCCCAGGGGCTAATTCACCCCTCCACTTT. Encoded protein: CASSTRSPGANSPLHF.

The rearrangement links TRBV5-1 to TRBJ2-1; 11 bases align to TRBD2. The V segment lost 0 bases and the J segment 5 bases; nucleotides outside the gene matches: 4. CDR1 and CDR2 (germline): SGHRS, YFSETQ. This CDR3 spans 16 amino acids. CDR3 nucleotides: TGCGCCAGCAGCTTGGGGCCGACTAGCGGGGACAATGAGCAGTTCTTC. As protein: CASSLGPTSGDNEQFF.

V is TRBV4-2 and J is TRBJ1-4, with 9 bases matching TRBD1. Germline loops: CDR1 LGHNA, CDR2 YNFKEQ. The CDR3 extends over 16 amino acids. V gave up 0 bases and J gave up 6 bases; unmatched junction bases: 5. The CDR3 DNA is TGTGCCAGCAGCCAAGAAACAGGGGGCGGGTATGAAAAACTGTTTTTT. The encoded protein is CASSQETGGGYEKLFF.

This rearrangement joins TRBV7-8 to TRBJ1-6; D is unresolved. The germline gives CDR1 SGHVS, CDR2 FQNEAQ. The V and J ends lost 5 bases and 0 bases respectively, with 11 bases between them. The CDR3 runs to 16 residues. CDR3 sequence: CASSPEKSSYNSPLHF. As DNA, the CDR3 is TGTGCCAGCAGCCCCGAAAAGAGCTCCTATAATTCACCCCTCCACTTT.

The table lists this clone with a count of one. The chain carries TRBV30 and TRBJ1-5, with D maybe TRBD1 (5 bases). Per the germline V gene, CDR1 is GTSNPN and CDR2 is SVGIG (reference sequence). V dropped 0 bases and J dropped 7 bases, with 13 bases sitting between them. This CDR3 comprises 14 residues. The CDR3 nucleotides read TGTGCCTGGAGTGTCGGGGGATTCGAACAGCCCCAGCATTTT. It codes for CAWSVGGFEQPQHF.

The rearrangement joins TRBV18 to TRBJ1-2; D gene unclear. Germline V gives CDR1 KGHSH, CDR2 LQKENI. The CDR3 runs to 14 residues. V was cut by 2 bases and J by 4 bases, with 11 bases left in between. CDR3 protein: CASSPNSSPYGYTF. The CDR3 bases are TGTGCCAGCTCACCAAACAGCTCCCCCTATGGCTACACCTTC.

The chain is built from TRBV4-3 and TRBJ2-7, with D perhaps TRBD2 (5 bases). CDR1 LGHNA and CDR2 YSLEER come from the germline V gene. This CDR3 is 17 amino acids long. Trimming stripped 0 bases from V and 2 bases from J, with 17 bases between. Here the CDR3 DNA reads TGCGCCAGCAGCCAAGAACCTCTCCGGGGATCAACCTACGAGCAGTACTTC. Translated: CASSQEPLRGSTYEQYF.

The chain employs TRBV28 and TRBJ1-1; D ambiguous. In germline, CDR1 is MDHEN, CDR2 SYDVKM. The V and J ends lost 3 bases and 8 bases respectively, with 10 bases between them. The CDR3 is 12 residues long. DNA of the CDR3: TGTGCCAGCAGTTTTCTCAAGCGAGAAGCTTTCTTT. Protein sequence: CASSFLKREAFF.